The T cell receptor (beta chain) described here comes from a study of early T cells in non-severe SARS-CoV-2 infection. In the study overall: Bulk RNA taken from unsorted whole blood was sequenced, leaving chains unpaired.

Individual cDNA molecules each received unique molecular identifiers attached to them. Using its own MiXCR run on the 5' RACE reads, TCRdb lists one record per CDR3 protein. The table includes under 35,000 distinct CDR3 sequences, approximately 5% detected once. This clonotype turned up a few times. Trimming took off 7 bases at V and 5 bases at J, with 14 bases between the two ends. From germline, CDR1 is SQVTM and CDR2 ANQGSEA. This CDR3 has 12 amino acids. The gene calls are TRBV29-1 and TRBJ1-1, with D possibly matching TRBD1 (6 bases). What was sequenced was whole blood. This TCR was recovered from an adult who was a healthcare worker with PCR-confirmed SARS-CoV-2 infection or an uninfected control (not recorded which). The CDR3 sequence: CSALQGSTEAFF. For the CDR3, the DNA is TGCAGCGCTCTCCAGGGGTCGACTGAAGCTTTCTTT. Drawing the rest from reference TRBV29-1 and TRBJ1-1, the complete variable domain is SAVISQKPSRDICQRGTSLTIQCQVDSQVTMMFWYRQQPGQSLTLIATANQGSEATYESGFVIDKFPISRPNLTFSTLTVSNMSPEDSSIYLCSALQGSTEAFFGQGTRLTVV.